One sample yielded the 8 T cell receptor beta chains listed below, sequenced in a study of T cells after yellow fever vaccination. MiXCR was run by TCRdb on the 5' RACE reads, yielding one entry per CDR3 protein. The sample records fewer than 400,000 distinct CDR3 sequences, roughly 10% being singletons. Sample: CD4+ T cells sorted from PBMCs, taken 45 days after the yellow fever booster vaccination. Receptors were obtained from a man younger than 30 who received the YFV17D yellow fever vaccine.

The J gene is TRBJ1-5, the V gene TRBV19; TRBD1 might be the D (5 bases). Germline V gives CDR1 LNHDA, CDR2 SQIVND (reference sequence). The CDR3 is 12 amino acids. V shed 6 bases and J shed 7 bases, with 10 bases lying between them. The CDR3 here is CASRGAAQPQHF. CDR3 nucleotide sequence: TGTGCCAGTAGAGGGGCCGCCCAGCCCCAGCATTTT.

This chain links TRBV7-7 with TRBJ2-3; no definite D call. This CDR3 is 13 amino acids long. CDR1 and CDR2 (germline): SSHAT, FNYEAQ (reference sequence). The V end lost 5 bases, the J end lost 5 bases, and 11 bases lay between the germline ends. CDR3 coding DNA: TGTGCCAGCAGCCCCAGGAGAGGAGATACGCAGTATTTT. Its translation is CASSPRRGDTQYF.

This chain joins TRBV25-1 and TRBJ1-6, with D hard to call. The CDR3 runs to 14 residues. V was pared by 5 bases and J by 7 bases, with 12 bases between. Germline CDR1 reads MGHDK; CDR2 reads SYGVNS. Here the CDR3 DNA reads TGTGCCAGCAGTACCGCAGGTTCCAATTCACCCCTCCACTTT. Protein sequence: CASSTAGSNSPLHF.

This clonotype was counted between two and nine times. The chain couples TRBV20-1 to TRBJ2-7; D unclear. Trimming pared 3 bases from V and 4 bases from J, leaving 16 bases between. Germline CDR1 DFQATT, CDR2 SNEGSKA (reference sequence). The CDR3 has 14 amino acids. The CDR3 loop reads CSARDVGGTYEQYF. The DNA for the CDR3 is TGCAGTGCTAGGGATGTAGGCGGAACGTACGAGCAGTACTTC.

This clonotype was counted between two and nine times. This chain connects TRBV6-4 to TRBJ1-5; 9 bases match TRBD1. The CDR3 extends over 18 amino acids. The V segment lost 5 bases and the J segment 0 bases; nucleotides outside the gene matches: 11. Germline-derived CDR1 and CDR2 are MRHNA and SNTAGT. This chain's CDR3 is CASSLQGQGEYSNQPQHF. CDR3 DNA: TGTGCCAGCAGTCTACAGGGACAGGGAGAGTATAGCAATCAGCCCCAGCATTTT.

This clonotype was seen a few times. The rearrangement uses TRBV7-2 and TRBJ2-3; a weak D match, TRBD2 (7 bases). The CDR3 spans 16 residues. The V gene lost 2 bases and the J gene lost 1 base, with 13 bases spanning the gap. Germline CDR1 and CDR2: SGHTA and FQGNSA. This chain's CDR3 is CASSLIAGARTDTQYF. The CDR3 bases are TGTGCCAGCAGCTTAATTGCGGGGGCCCGCACAGATACGCAGTATTTT.

This clonotype came up a few times. The CDR3 reads CASSPNQGNYGYTF. The CDR3 DNA reads TGTGCCAGCAGCCCTAACCAGGGCAACTATGGCTACACCTTC. The rearrangement uses TRBV27 and TRBJ1-2; possibly TRBD1 for D (5 bases). Trimming pared 6 bases from V and 2 bases from J, leaving 13 bases between. This CDR3 contains 14 residues. Per germline, CDR1 MNHEY and CDR2 SMNVEV (reference sequence).

This clonotype occurred many times. V usage is TRBV6-6 and J usage is TRBJ1-5; unclear D gene. CDR1 is MNHNY, CDR2 SVGAGI, per germline (reference sequence). Trimming stripped 0 bases from V and 6 bases from J, with 6 bases between. The CDR3 sequence is 13 residues long. As DNA, the CDR3 is TGTGCCAGCAGTTACTCGGAGAGTCAGCCCCAGCATTTT. As protein: CASSYSESQPQHF.